The next 9 T cell receptor beta chains were all read from a single sample in a study of T cell repertoires in cytomegalovirus infection. One entry per CDR3 protein results from TCRdb running MiXCR on the reads. The table includes some 200,000 distinct CDR3 sequences, roughly 9% detected once. The specimen sequenced was PBMCs. The receptor set was obtained from a human donor in good health (CMV status not recorded). Some clones in this sample may be carry-over from other donors' samples.

This clonotype has only a few counts. This chain connects TRBV20-1 to TRBJ2-7; unclear D gene. The germline V and J ends were trimmed by 0 bases and 2 bases, with 17 bases remaining between them. CDR1 and CDR2 from the germline V gene are DFQATT and SNEGSKA (reference sequence). The CDR3 sequence is 16 residues long. Written as DNA, the CDR3 is TGCAGTGCTAGAGATGTTCGAGTGGCCCCAACCTACGAGCAGTACTTC. It translates to CSARDVRVAPTYEQYF.

In DNA form, the CDR3 reads TGTGCCAGCAGCTTAGGACAGGGGAAGGACAATGAGCAGTTCTTC. It specifies CASSLGQGKDNEQFF. The chain is built from TRBV11-2 and TRBJ2-1, with 8 bases identical to TRBD1. J lost 5 bases, V lost 1 base, and 4 bases had no gene match. CDR1 is SGHAT, CDR2 FQNNGV, per germline. This CDR3 has 15 amino acids.

This clonotype was recorded at least ten times. The chain combines TRBV7-8 with TRBJ2-1, with D perhaps matching TRBD2 (5 bases). CDR1 is SGHVS and CDR2 is FQNEAQ in the germline V gene. V dropped 5 bases and J dropped 0 bases, with 8 bases sitting between them. The CDR3 sequence is 14 residues long. The CDR3 DNA reads as TGTGCCAGCAGCGCGGACTTCTCCTACAATGAGCAGTTCTTC. Its translation is CASSADFSYNEQFF. The full variable domain, with the rest looked up from reference TRBV7-8 and TRBJ2-1, is GAGVSQSPRYKVAKRGQDVALRCDPISGHVSLFWYQQALGQGPEFLTYFQNEAQLDKSGLPSDRFFAERPEGSVSTLKIQRTQQEDSAVYLCASSADFSYNEQFFGPGTRLTVL.

This clonotype was observed at least ten times. V gene TRBV7-9 combines with J gene TRBJ2-4; the D gene is possibly TRBD2 (6 bases). Germline loops: CDR1 SEHNR, CDR2 FQNEAQ (reference sequence). Trimming removed 4 bases at V and 4 bases at J, with 20 bases between. The CDR3 extends over 17 amino acids. CDR3 bases: TGTGCCAGCAGCTCCCTCGGTGGGGGGTTCGAGAAAAACATTCAGTACTTC. It translates to CASSSLGGGFEKNIQYF.

This clonotype has a count of ten or more. V gene TRBV4-2 combines with J gene TRBJ2-7, with no clear D. V lost 1 base and J 3 bases, leaving 7 bases between the germline ends. This CDR3 comprises 13 residues. Germline CDR1 and CDR2: LGHNA and YNFKEQ. The CDR3 DNA is TGTGCCAGCAGCCAAGGCCTCAACTACGAGCAGTACTTC. This gives the protein CASSQGLNYEQYF.

This clonotype was counted only a few times. The chain couples TRBV29-1 to TRBJ2-1, with TRBD1 identical over 8 bases. After removal of 4 bases from V and 0 bases from J, the junction contained 2 bases not matched to a gene. The CDR3 is 14 residues long. Germline CDR1 SQVTM, CDR2 ANQGSEA. CDR3 in DNA: TGCAGCGTTGTGACAGGGGACTCCTACAATGAGCAGTTCTTC. This sequence encodes CSVVTGDSYNEQFF.

Ten or more counts support this clonotype. The V and J genes are TRBV7-2 and TRBJ1-1; TRBD1 might be the D (6 bases). Germline V CDR1 and CDR2: SGHTA, FQGNSA. Trimming removed 5 bases at V and 8 bases at J, with 15 bases between. The CDR3 is made up of 13 amino acids. The CDR3 sequence: CASSIGQIREAFF. CDR3 nucleotide sequence: TGTGCCAGCAGCATAGGACAGATTAGAGAAGCTTTCTTT.

This clonotype showed up just a few times. J is TRBJ1-2 and V is TRBV29-1; perhaps TRBD1 as D (6 bases). The CDR3 contains 11 residues. Looked up from germline, CDR1 is SQVTM and CDR2 is ANQGSEA. V dropped 6 bases and J dropped 8 bases, with 13 bases sitting between them. DNA for the CDR3: TGCAGCGTAGGCAGGGGCGCAGGCTACACCTTC. Translating gives CSVGRGAGYTF.

V and J are TRBV20-1 and TRBJ2-1; TRBD2 aligns across 11 bases. CDR3 length: 15 residues. CDR1 is DFQATT and CDR2 is SNEGSKA in the germline V gene (reference sequence). Losses at the gene ends were 0 bases for V and 6 bases for J; bases not matched to a gene: 4. In nucleotides, the CDR3 is TGCAGTGCTAGAGATCCTAGCGGGAGGAGCAATGAGCAGTTCTTC. This translates into CSARDPSGRSNEQFF.